One sample yielded the 6 T cell receptor beta chains listed below, sequenced in a study of glioma-infiltrating T cells. Using RNA template, CDR3s of TCR alpha and beta were amplified with iRepertoire arm-PCR. One entry per CDR3 protein, called by TCRdb with MiXCR from the multiplex PCR reads. The table shows around 43,000 distinct CDR3 sequences, with 20% to 25% occurring only once. Material for sequencing was glioma tissue, nonneoplastic brain tissue, or PBMCs (not recorded which). The receptors here all came from a human donor with low-grade glioma or glioblastoma, undergoing nonglioma brain surgery, or in good health (not recorded which).

The sample holds many counts of this clonotype. This chain's CDR3 is CASSSWGGVGETQYF. CDR3 sequence (DNA): TGTGCCAGCAGTTCTTGGGGGGGCGTAGGAGAGACCCAGTACTTC. The V gene is TRBV27, the J gene TRBJ2-5, with D possibly TRBD2 on 7 matching bases. Germline CDR1 is MNHEY and CDR2 is SMNVEV (reference sequence). CDR3 length: 15 amino acids. The germline V and J ends were trimmed by 4 bases and 4 bases, with 16 bases remaining between them.

In this sample, this clonotype is medium-sized. The chain employs TRBV6-6 and TRBJ1-1, with D uncertain. The CDR3 consists of 15 residues. CDR1 and CDR2 from the germline V gene are MNHNY and SVGAGI (reference sequence). Trimming took 2 bases from V and 6 from J, leaving 16 bases between them. The CDR3 spells CASSYGYAQNAEAFF. The CDR3 DNA reads as TGTGCCAGCAGTTACGGGTATGCCCAGAATGCTGAAGCTTTCTTT.

This clonotype was seen repeatedly, ten times or more. The chain links TRBV2 to TRBJ1-4; D unresolved. This CDR3 spans 14 amino acids. The V and J ends lost 6 bases and 0 bases respectively, with 8 bases between them. Per germline, CDR1 SNHLY and CDR2 FYNNEI. The CDR3 protein is CASSVIATNEKLFF. DNA for the CDR3: TGTGCCAGCAGCGTAATTGCAACTAATGAAAAACTGTTTTTT.

In this sample, this clonotype turned up many times. The genes are TRBV4-1 and TRBJ2-7, with D possibly being TRBD1 (6 bases). Germline loops: CDR1 MGHRA, CDR2 YSYEKL. V gave up 1 base and J gave up 2 bases, with 12 bases separating them. This CDR3 region has 15 residues. The CDR3 DNA sequence: TGCGCCAGCAGCCAAGTTGCGGACAGAGCCTACGAGCAGTACGTC. Its protein product is CASSQVADRAYEQYV.

This clonotype appeared a few times. The chain recombines TRBV11-1 with TRBJ2-6; D is unclear. There are 16 residues in the CDR3. Per the germline V gene, CDR1 is SGHAT and CDR2 is FQDESV (reference sequence). The V end lost 0 bases, the J end lost 2 bases, and 8 bases lay between the germline ends. CDR3 residues: CASSLAGTAGANVLTF. In DNA, the CDR3 is TGTGCCAGCAGCTTAGCGGGTACGGCTGGGGCCAACGTCCTGACTTTC. The whole variable domain, remainder taken from reference TRBV11-1 and TRBJ2-6, is EAEVAQSPRYKITEKSQAVAFWCDPISGHATLYWYRQILGQGPELLVQFQDESVVDDSQLPKDRFSAERLKGVDSTLKIQPAELGDSAMYLCASSLAGTAGANVLTFGAGSRLTVL.

This clonotype was detected ten times or more. The V and J genes are TRBV14 and TRBJ2-3; D ambiguous. The V gene lost 4 bases and the J gene lost 2 bases, with 10 bases spanning the gap. CDR1 is SGHDN and CDR2 is FVKESK in the germline V gene. The CDR3 length is 14 residues. The CDR3 here is CASSRLLNTDTQYF. The CDR3 DNA is TGTGCCAGCAGCCGCCTTCTTAACACAGATACGCAGTATTTT.